These 11 T cell receptor beta chains came from one sample sequenced in a study of blood T cell repertoires in COVID-19. The method was immunoSEQ multiplex PCR; TCRdb's version includes in-frame clones alone and lacks a portion of them. Of under 250,000 clones listed, 82% are singletons. Sample: peripheral blood. All receptors derive from a woman between 65 and 79 years old with COVID-19, enrolled during active disease.

This chain joins TRBV18 and TRBJ1-1, with D perhaps TRBD1 (5 bases). V was shortened by 2 bases and J by 3 bases, with 10 bases between the two germline ends. The germline CDR1 and CDR2 sequences are KGHSH and LQKENI. The CDR3 runs to 14 residues. Here the CDR3 reads CASSPTDSYTEAFF. The CDR3, as DNA: TGTGCCAGCTCACCAACTGACAGTTACACTGAAGCTTTCTTT. Based on the CDR3 plus reference TRBV18 and TRBJ1-1, the full variable domain is NAGVMQNPRHLVRRRGQEARLRCSPMKGHSHVYWYRQLPEEGLKFMVYLQKENIIDESGMPKERFSAEFPKEGPSILRIQQVVRGDSAAYFCASSPTDSYTEAFFGQGTRLTVV.

The chain couples TRBV28 to TRBJ2-7; the D is unclear. This CDR3 region has 11 residues. V lost 3 bases, J lost 6 bases, and 6 bases lay in between. CDR1 is MDHEN and CDR2 is SYDVKM in the germline V gene. The DNA for the CDR3 is TGTGCCAGCAGTTTCGGCGGCGAGCAGTACTTC. Protein product: CASSFGGEQYF.

This chain connects TRBV30 to TRBJ2-1; 7 bases agree with TRBD1. The germline gives CDR1 GTSNPN, CDR2 SVGIG (reference sequence). The CDR3 runs 15 residues. Trimming at V came to 5 bases and at J to 3 bases, leaving 10 bases not matched to a gene. DNA of the CDR3: TGTGCCTGGGCCAACACAGGGGAAGGCTACAATGAGCAGTTCTTC. Amino acids: CAWANTGEGYNEQFF.

The gene calls are TRBV28 and TRBJ2-2; TRBD1 matches 8 bases. CDR1 is MDHEN, CDR2 SYDVKM, per germline. V dropped 6 bases and J dropped 6; count of bases not matched to a gene: 9. The CDR3 is 15 amino acids. CDR3 nucleotides: TGTGCCAGCAGAAGACAGGGGTTAAGGTCCGGGGAGCTGTTTTTT. The encoded protein is CASRRQGLRSGELFF.

The V and J genes are TRBV6-5 and TRBJ1-4; a weak D match, TRBD1 (6 bases). The germline V and J ends were trimmed by 2 bases and 7 bases, with 14 bases remaining between them. The CDR3 spans 15 residues. Looked up from germline, CDR1 is MNHEY and CDR2 is SVGAGI. CDR3 region: CASSYEGGAGEKLFF. CDR3 DNA: TGTGCCAGCAGTTACGAGGGGGGGGCCGGTGAAAAACTGTTTTTT.

This clone has a handful of counts. This chain uses TRBV2 with TRBJ2-1, with D unresolved. Germline-derived CDR1 and CDR2 are SNHLY and FYNNEI. V was cut by 1 base and J by 4 bases, with 11 bases left in between. The CDR3 runs to 15 residues. This chain's CDR3 is CASSEGIGRYNEQFF. For the CDR3, the DNA is TGTGCCAGCAGTGAAGGTATCGGCAGGTACAATGAGCAGTTCTTC.

J is TRBJ1-2 and V is TRBV5-4; TRBD1 matches 9 bases. The CDR3 covers 15 residues. V lost 3 bases and J lost 6; bases outside the gene matches: 9. Germline V CDR1 and CDR2: SGHNT, YYREEE (reference sequence). CDR3: CASSSPGQGWNGYTF. The CDR3 DNA reads as TGTGCCAGCAGCTCGCCGGGACAGGGCTGGAATGGCTACACCTTC.

The chain uses TRBV27 and TRBJ1-1; the D gene is possibly TRBD1 (6 bases). The CDR3 runs to 15 residues. CDR1 is MNHEY, CDR2 SMNVEV, per germline (reference sequence). The ends were cut back, 5 bases at V and 1 base at J, with 14 bases in the middle. CDR3: CASSRTGTPNTEAFF. The CDR3 nucleotides read TGTGCCAGCAGTAGGACCGGGACACCGAACACTGAAGCTTTCTTT.

The chain combines TRBV18 with TRBJ1-3, with D possibly being TRBD1 (6 bases). Germline CDR1 and CDR2: KGHSH and LQKENI. This CDR3 comprises 15 residues. V shed 3 bases and J shed 0 bases, with 9 bases lying between them. This CDR3 is CASSPKGDSGNTIYF. In DNA, the CDR3 is TGTGCCAGCTCACCGAAGGGGGACTCTGGAAACACCATATATTTT.

The chain carries TRBV28 and TRBJ2-5; a weak D match, TRBD1 (6 bases). With 5 bases removed from V and 8 bases from J, the gap between germline ends came to 18 bases. Germline CDR1 MDHEN, CDR2 SYDVKM. CDR3 length equals 14 residues. Here the CDR3 reads CASSDRPPLGTQYF. CDR3 nucleotide sequence: TGTGCCAGCAGTGACAGGCCCCCCTTGGGAACCCAGTACTTC.

The chain links TRBV28 to TRBJ1-6; the D gene is possibly TRBD1 (6 bases). CDR3 length equals 16 residues. Trimming removed 3 bases at V and 8 bases at J, with 17 bases between. Germline V lookup: CDR1 MDHEN, CDR2 SYDVKM. CDR3 in amino acids: CASSFGLGTMDSPLHF. CDR3 DNA sequence: TGTGCCAGCAGTTTTGGCCTCGGGACAATGGATTCACCCCTCCACTTT.